This TCR beta chain was captured in a study of shared clonotypes between healthy human individuals. Overall study: Three plates each covered CD4 naive and memory; CD8 naive two, CD8 memory one.

The CDR3 length is 14 residues. After removal of 0 bases from V and 10 bases from J, the junction contained 4 bases not matched to a gene. Germline assignment: CDR1 SGDLS and CDR2 YYNGEE. Of note for this clone: Other DNA sequences in the sample encode the same CDR3.

Cells designated naive CD8 were CD45RO-negative and were positively selected for CCR7, with terminally differentiated effector memory CD45RA+ cells excluded. The study enrolled healthy HIV-negative adults without recent acute infections or vaccinations as donors. Sequencing was performed with immunoSEQ multiplex PCR; in TCRdb, only in-frame clones are kept and a portion is missing. The profile shows just over 2,000,000 clones, just under 95% of them singletons. Source material: naive CD8+ T cells sorted from blood. This clonotype was sampled from a man younger than 35 in good health. The V call is TRBV9, the J call TRBJ1-6, with TRBD1 matching over 7 bases. CDR3 nucleotides: TGTGCCAGCAGCGTAGCTACAGGGGACTCACCCCTCCACTTT. Its translation: CASSVATGDSPLHF.